Below are 11 T cell receptor beta chains sequenced from a single sample in a study of blood T cell repertoires in COVID-19. Profiled with immunoSEQ multiplex PCR; TCRdb holds only in-frame clones, not every one. The sample shows approximately 210,000 clones, about 91% of them seen only once. The specimen was peripheral blood. The receptor source for this set is a woman in her thirties or forties with acute or convalescent COVID-19.

This clone was picked up one time. The gene calls are TRBV15 and TRBJ2-7; the match to TRBD1 covers 9 bases. Germline trimming cut 3 bases from V and 2 bases from J; bases unmatched to any gene: 8. Germline V lookup: CDR1 LNHNV, CDR2 YYDKDF (reference sequence). This CDR3 comprises 16 residues. CDR3 DNA sequence: TGTGCCACCAGCAGCTTAGGGACAGGGAATACCTACGAGCAGTACGTC. This encodes CATSSLGTGNTYEQYV.

The chain joins TRBV6-6 to TRBJ1-5; 8 bases align to TRBD1. V lost 2 bases to trimming and J lost 6 bases; unmatched junction nucleotides: 3. This CDR3 contains 14 residues. CDR1 MNHNY and CDR2 SVGAGI come from the germline V gene (reference sequence). The CDR3 DNA sequence: TGTGCCAGCAGTTACCCGGACAGGGTTCAGCCCCAGCATTTT. It specifies CASSYPDRVQPQHF.

V gene TRBV5-4 combines with J gene TRBJ1-1; D not resolved. CDR1 and CDR2 (germline): SGHNT, YYREEE (reference sequence). Trimming took off 9 bases at V and 0 bases at J, with 12 bases between the two ends. This CDR3 is 13 amino acids long. The CDR3 nucleotides read TGTGCCATCGATTTCGGGATGAACACTGAAGCTTTCTTT. Translating gives CAIDFGMNTEAFF.

The chain has TRBV18 and TRBJ1-1, with 7 bases aligning to TRBD1. This CDR3 spans 13 amino acids. The trim removed 4 bases at V and 3 bases at J, leaving 2 bases unmatched. Germline loops: CDR1 KGHSH, CDR2 LQKENI. The CDR3 DNA reads TGTGCCAGCTCACGAGGACAGGACACTGAAGCTTTCTTT. Encoded protein: CASSRGQDTEAFF.

The rearrangement links TRBV12-2 to TRBJ2-7; the tabulated D call, TRBD1, remains unverified against the DNA. TRBV12-2 has pseudogene status. There are 13 residues in the CDR3. CDR3 loop: CASRLAPPSPGNV. CDR3 DNA sequence: TGTGCAAGTCGCTTAGCTCCTCCGAGTCCAGGGAACGTC.

CDR3: CASSLGEATSTDTQYF. In DNA form, the CDR3 reads TGCGCCAGCAGCTTGGGAGAGGCTACTAGCACAGATACGCAGTATTTT. The gene calls are TRBV5-1 and TRBJ2-3, with D uncertain. V gave up 0 bases and J gave up 0 bases, with 11 bases separating them. Germline-derived CDR1 and CDR2 are SGHRS and YFSETQ. The CDR3 is made up of 16 amino acids. The whole variable domain, remainder taken from reference TRBV5-1 and TRBJ2-3, is KAGVTQTPRYLIKTRGQQVTLSCSPISGHRSVSWYQQTPGQGLQFLFEYFSETQRNKGNFPGRFSGRQFSNSRSEMNVSTLELGDSALYLCASSLGEATSTDTQYFGPGTRLTVL.

The chain carries TRBV6-1 and TRBJ2-7, with 7 positions matching TRBD1. CDR1 MNHNS and CDR2 SASEGT come from the germline V gene. The CDR3 has 17 residues. V shed 4 bases, J shed 4 bases, and the junction held 16 bases outside the gene matches. CDR3 sequence reads: CASSGITGELTRYEQYV. As DNA, the CDR3 is TGTGCCAGCAGTGGAATAACAGGGGAACTTACACGGTACGAGCAGTACGTC.

This clone has only one observation. The chain joins TRBV19 to TRBJ1-1; 9 bases fit TRBD1. V lost 3 bases and J lost 4; bases outside the gene matches: 3. Germline V lookup: CDR1 LNHDA, CDR2 SQIVND (reference sequence). The CDR3 extends over 14 amino acids. The CDR3 DNA reads as TGTGCCAGTAGTATCCAGGACAGGGGCACTGAAGCTTTCTTT. Its protein is CASSIQDRGTEAFF.

The V gene is TRBV19, the J gene TRBJ2-2; no clear D. Trimming cost V 7 bases and J 2 bases, with 8 bases left between them. The CDR3 spans 13 residues. CDR1 is LNHDA, CDR2 SQIVND, per germline (reference sequence). CDR3: CASIPENTGELFF. In nucleotides, the CDR3 is TGTGCCAGTATTCCAGAAAACACCGGGGAGCTGTTTTTT. Supplemented by reference TRBV19 and TRBJ2-2, the full variable domain reads DGGITQSPKYLFRKEGQNVTLSCEQNLNHDAMYWYRQDPGQGLRLIYYSQIVNDFQKGDIAEGYSVSREKKESFPLTVTSAQKNPTAFYLCASIPENTGELFFGEGSRLTVL.

The genes are TRBV12-5 and TRBJ2-2; 7 nucleotides agree with TRBD1. J was trimmed by 1 base and V by 1 base; bases with no gene match: 12. This CDR3 comprises 19 residues. CDR1 LGHNT and CDR2 FRNRAP come from the germline V gene. The CDR3, as DNA: TGTGCTAGTGGTTTGGCGGTGGTAGGACAGGCCATGAACACCGGGGAGCTGTTTTTT. Translating it yields CASGLAVVGQAMNTGELFF.

CDR3 loop: CASSQATGLEKLFF. CDR3 sequence (DNA): TGCGCCAGCAGCCAAGCCACAGGGTTGGAAAAACTGTTTTTT. This chain joins TRBV4-1 and TRBJ1-4, with D tentatively TRBD1 (6 bases). Trimming stripped 1 base from V and 8 bases from J, with 11 bases between. The CDR3 extends over 14 amino acids. Per germline, CDR1 MGHRA and CDR2 YSYEKL.